Listed here is a single T cell receptor beta chain. The antigen is undetermined. This sample is drawn from a study of T-cell reconstitution after alpha-beta-depleted transplantation in children. Study results and caveats: By about two months after transplant, alpha-beta T cells reportedly arose from several hundred graft clones that had expanded. At the one-year point after transplant, T-cell counts and TCRbeta diversity were found to come mostly from T cells that had been newly produced.

During its preparation, the TCRbeta library received unique molecular identifiers. TCRdb re-called the PCR reads through MiXCR, storing one row per CDR3 protein. The sample has roughly 570,000 distinct CDR3 sequences, roughly a quarter seen once. The CDR3 totals 10 residues. Per germline, CDR1 SNHLY and CDR2 FYNNEI. The ends were cut back, 7 bases at V and 2 bases at J, with 3 bases in the middle. Sequenced material: PBMCs, taken before TCRalphabeta/CD19-depleted stem cell transplant. The TCR originated in a boy under two years old with Wiskott-Aldrich syndrome, due to receive a stem cell transplant. The chain employs TRBV2 and TRBJ2-7; D uncertain. CDR3 protein: CASTPYEQYF. Here the CDR3 DNA reads TGTGCCAGCACCCCCTACGAGCAGTACTTC. Based on the CDR3 plus reference TRBV2 and TRBJ2-7, the full variable domain is EPEVTQTPSHQVTQMGQEVILRCVPISNHLYFYWYRQILGQKVEFLVSFYNNEISEKSEIFDDQFSVERPDGSNFTLKIRSTKLEDSAMYFCASTPYEQYFGPGTRLTVT.